The 32 T cell receptor beta chains below all came from one sample that was sequenced in a study of OX40 agonist ivuxolimab in advanced cancers. Libraries were built with the immunoSEQ multiplex PCR assay. TCRdb took over this immuneACCESS table, retaining in-frame rearrangements with V and J assigned. Such tables are incomplete; in checked studies, under half of the missing clones stem from an unresolved V gene, and the remainder is unexplained. This sample comprises about 58,000 clones, roughly 86% of them detected only once. The ten largest clones add up to around 1% of the sample. Sequenced here: CD4+ or CD8+ T cells sorted from blood, sampled in a trial of the OX40 agonist ivuxolimab. The receptor source for this set is an adult with an advanced solid tumor such as melanoma, head and neck, liver or kidney cancer.

This clone was seen more than once but under ten times. The chain links TRBV6-5 to TRBJ1-6, with 9 positions matching TRBD1. The germline CDR1 and CDR2 sequences are MNHEY and SVGAGI. This CDR3 region has 14 residues. Trimming removed 4 bases from V and 7 bases from J; junction bases left unmatched: 2. CDR3 nucleotides: TGTGCCAGCAGTTTCGGGACAGGGAATTCACCCCTCCACTTT. This encodes CASSFGTGNSPLHF.

This chain uses TRBV5-1 with TRBJ1-1; D call uncertain. There are 15 residues in the CDR3. With 0 bases removed from V and 1 base from J, the gap between germline ends came to 10 bases. The germline gives CDR1 SGHRS, CDR2 YFSETQ. The CDR3 coding sequence is TGCGCCAGCAGCTTGGAGGTAGGCGCGAACACTGAAGCTTTCTTT. Its translation: CASSLEVGANTEAFF.

The chain carries TRBV13 and TRBJ2-7; 9 nucleotides align to TRBD2. The germline CDR1 and CDR2 sequences are PRHDT and FYEKMQ (reference sequence). V trimming: 2 bases; J trimming: 1 base; junction bases outside the gene matches: 6. There are 16 residues in the CDR3. The CDR3 sequence: CASSLLPAGGSYEQYF. CDR3 in DNA: TGTGCCAGCAGCTTACTACCAGCGGGGGGTTCCTACGAGCAGTACTTC.

The V call is TRBV6-6, the J call TRBJ1-5; 8 bases are shared with TRBD1. Germline lookup yields CDR1 MNHNY and CDR2 SVGAGI (reference sequence). This CDR3 has 15 residues. After removal of 6 bases from V and 0 bases from J, the junction contained 4 bases not matched to a gene. In DNA form, the CDR3 reads TGTGCCAGCAGGCAGGGGGCCTATAGCAATCAGCCCCAGCATTTT. Its protein is CASRQGAYSNQPQHF.

V usage is TRBV11-3 and J usage is TRBJ2-7; TRBD1 is a possible D gene (5 bases). The germline V gene has CDR1 SGHNT and CDR2 YENEEA. The CDR3 totals 14 residues. Deletions cut 1 base from V and 0 bases from J, with 7 bases between. In nucleotides, the CDR3 is TGTGCCAGCAGCTTAGGGACAAACTCCTACGAGCAGTACTTC. Its protein product is CASSLGTNSYEQYF.

V and J are TRBV18 and TRBJ1-3, with 8 bases identical to TRBD1. This CDR3 is 18 amino acids long. V dropped 0 bases and J dropped 2; count of bases not matched to a gene: 9. Germline V gene sequence: CDR1 KGHSH, CDR2 LQKENI. CDR3 DNA: TGTGCCAGCTCACCACCTCAGCAGGGGGCGATAGCTGGAAACACCATATATTTT. It translates to CASSPPQQGAIAGNTIYF. The whole variable domain, remainder taken from reference TRBV18 and TRBJ1-3, is NAGVMQNPRHLVRRRGQEARLRCSPMKGHSHVYWYRQLPEEGLKFMVYLQKENIIDESGMPKERFSAEFPKEGPSILRIQQVVRGDSAAYFCASSPPQQGAIAGNTIYFGEGSWLTVV.

J is TRBJ2-5 and V is TRBV28, with 16 bases identical to TRBD2. Germline V lookup: CDR1 MDHEN, CDR2 SYDVKM. This CDR3 comprises 18 residues. Trimming took 2 bases from V and 6 from J; bases not matched to a gene: 9. As DNA, the CDR3 is TGTGCCAGCAGTTTAGAGGGACTAGCGGGGGGGCCTCGAAAGACCCAGTACTTC. It translates to CASSLEGLAGGPRKTQYF.

The chain uses TRBV27 and TRBJ1-4, with 7 nucleotides matching TRBD1. This CDR3 is 15 amino acids long. Germline V CDR1 and CDR2: MNHEY, SMNVEV (reference sequence). V shed 5 bases and J 2 bases; nucleotides not matched to a gene: 5. CDR3 bases: TGTGCCAGCAGTATACAGGGGCGGACTAATGAAAAACTGTTTTTT. Translating gives CASSIQGRTNEKLFF.

CDR3 bases: TGTGCCAGCAGCTTACCTTTAGCACTCGCCGTAAACTATGGCTACACCTTC. Protein product: CASSLPLALAVNYGYTF. The rearrangement uses TRBV7-9 and TRBJ1-2; D is unresolved. This CDR3 spans 17 amino acids. Germline CDR1 reads SEHNR; CDR2 reads FQNEAQ (reference sequence). Between the trimmed V and J ends, which lost 2 bases and 2 bases, there was a span of 18 bases.

V is TRBV7-2 and J is TRBJ1-5; 9 bases map to TRBD1. Germline values: CDR1 SGHTA, CDR2 FQGNSA. V was pared by 5 bases and J by 2 bases, with 1 base of the junction left unmatched. The CDR3 spans 14 residues. CDR3 amino acids: CASSRTGGNQPQHF. Written as DNA, the CDR3 is TGTGCCAGCAGCCGGACAGGGGGCAATCAGCCCCAGCATTTT.

CDR3 coding DNA: TGTGCCAGCATTCTTGGACAGGAGTATTATGGCTACACCTTC. Residues: CASILGQEYYGYTF. The chain carries TRBV2 and TRBJ1-2; 7 bases map to TRBD1. The V segment lost 7 bases and the J segment 5 bases; nucleotides outside the gene matches: 10. Germline V gene data show CDR1 as SNHLY and CDR2 as FYNNEI. The CDR3 runs to 14 residues.

The CDR3 reads CASSFQASNTEAFF. The CDR3 DNA is TGCGCCAGCAGCTTTCAGGCCTCGAACACTGAAGCTTTCTTT. The chain employs TRBV5-1 and TRBJ1-1; D is undetermined. V gave up 2 bases and J gave up 1 base, with 9 bases separating them. The CDR3 has 14 residues. CDR1 and CDR2 from the germline V gene are SGHRS and YFSETQ.

The rearrangement links TRBV19 to TRBJ2-1, with 7 nucleotides matching TRBD1. This CDR3 is built from 18 residues. Germline V lookup: CDR1 LNHDA, CDR2 SQIVND (reference sequence). V trimming: 4 bases; J trimming: 3 bases; junction bases outside the gene matches: 15. The CDR3 reads CASSTNNPGRGFYNEQFF. CDR3 coding DNA: TGTGCCAGTAGTACCAACAACCCGGGCAGGGGGTTCTACAATGAGCAGTTCTTC.

The CDR3: CASSPGQAYNEQFF. As DNA, the CDR3 is TGTGCCAGCTCACCCGGACAGGCTTACAATGAGCAGTTCTTC. This chain connects TRBV18 to TRBJ2-1, with 7 bases aligning to TRBD1. The CDR3 runs to 14 residues. J gave up 4 bases and V 3 bases, and 3 bases lay outside the gene matches. Germline V gene lookup returns CDR1 KGHSH and CDR2 LQKENI.

V is TRBV5-1 and J is TRBJ1-1; D perhaps matches TRBD1 (6 bases). V was trimmed by 4 bases and J by 1 base, leaving 17 bases between them. CDR1 is SGHRS and CDR2 is YFSETQ in the germline V gene. The CDR3 is 16 residues long. The CDR3 DNA reads TGCGCCAGCAGCAACCTTCCCGGGACAAGGAACACTGAAGCTTTCTTT. Protein: CASSNLPGTRNTEAFF.

On this clone itself: At one end, the junction sequence differs from germline, possibly due to a read error. The gene calls are TRBV6-5 and TRBJ1-2; D may be TRBD1 (6 bases). CDR1 and CDR2 from the germline V gene are MNHEY and SVGAGI. The CDR3 has 11 amino acids. The CDR3 DNA is TGTGCGAGCAGGGGCCCGTTAGGGTACACCTTC. As protein: CASRGPLGYTF.

The CDR3 loop is CASRQGQLHTEAFF. The DNA for the CDR3 is TGTGCCAGCAGACAGGGACAGCTCCACACTGAAGCTTTCTTT. The V call is TRBV27, the J call TRBJ1-1, with 7 nucleotides matching TRBD1. In germline, CDR1 is MNHEY, CDR2 SMNVEV (reference sequence). This CDR3 comprises 14 residues. The junction had 7 bases not matched to a gene; V was cut back by 6 bases and J by 3 bases.

This clone was counted a few times. The V gene is TRBV4-2, the J gene TRBJ2-7, with D uncertain. CDR3 length: 11 amino acids. CDR1 and CDR2 (germline): LGHNA, YNFKEQ. Trimming cost V 0 bases and J 3 bases, with 0 bases left between them. Here the CDR3 reads CASSQDYEQYF. CDR3 nucleotide sequence: TGTGCCAGCAGCCAAGACTACGAGCAGTACTTC.

This chain links TRBV27 with TRBJ1-3; D is uncertain. The CDR3 consists of 15 residues. Germline CDR1 is MNHEY and CDR2 is SMNVEV (reference sequence). With 2 bases removed from V and 2 bases from J, the gap between germline ends came to 10 bases. The CDR3 loop reads CASSLGGGTGNTIYF. DNA of the CDR3: TGTGCCAGCAGTTTAGGAGGTGGGACTGGAAACACCATATATTTT.

The chain carries TRBV4-1 and TRBJ1-2; D is uncertain. Trimming removed 3 bases at V and 4 bases at J, with 15 bases between. Germline values: CDR1 MGHRA, CDR2 YSYEKL. The CDR3 is 15 amino acids. The DNA for the CDR3 is TGCGCCAGCAGCCATCAGATCGATGGTCGCTATGGCTACACCTTC. This codes for CASSHQIDGRYGYTF.

This chain links TRBV18 with TRBJ2-1; TRBD1 is a possible D gene (6 bases). With 4 bases removed from V and 4 bases from J, the gap between germline ends came to 11 bases. The germline gives CDR1 KGHSH, CDR2 LQKENI. The CDR3 consists of 14 residues. For the CDR3, the DNA is TGTGCCAGCTCACAGCACAGGGAATACAATGAGCAGTTCTTC. Translating gives CASSQHREYNEQFF.

V is TRBV4-1 and J is TRBJ2-1, with TRBD2 matching 7 bases. Per the germline V gene, CDR1 is MGHRA and CDR2 is YSYEKL. The V segment lost 0 bases and the J segment 7 bases; nucleotides outside the gene matches: 6. This CDR3 is built from 15 residues. The CDR3 region is CASSQDGWGGNEQFF. Written as DNA, the CDR3 is TGCGCCAGCAGCCAAGATGGATGGGGGGGAAATGAGCAGTTCTTC.

V gene TRBV6-6 combines with J gene TRBJ1-4, with a weak D call TRBD1 (6 bases). CDR1 and CDR2 from the germline V gene are MNHNY and SVGAGI (reference sequence). Trimming removed 1 base from V and 9 bases from J, with 9 bases in between. The CDR3 has 13 amino acids. For the CDR3, the DNA is TGTGCCAGCAGTTACTTTACAGGGAAAAAACTGTTTTTT. Its protein product is CASSYFTGKKLFF.

The chain uses TRBV30 and TRBJ1-6, with D unresolved. There are 13 residues in the CDR3. Trimming stripped 2 bases from V and 5 bases from J, with 7 bases between. The germline V gene encodes CDR1 GTSNPN and CDR2 SVGIG (reference sequence). CDR3 amino acids: CAWSIGDNSPLHF. CDR3 bases: TGTGCCTGGAGTATTGGGGATAATTCACCCCTCCACTTT.

This chain joins TRBV6-1 and TRBJ2-7; TRBD2 matches at 10 bases. The CDR3 sequence is 14 residues long. Germline CDR1 and CDR2: MNHNS and SASEGT. The V segment lost 11 bases and the J segment 5 bases; nucleotides outside the gene matches: 12. DNA of the CDR3: TGTGCCGCGAGGAGCGGGGGGGCCGTCCACGAGCAGTACTTC. Translation: CAARSGGAVHEQYF.

The chain uses TRBV7-3 and TRBJ2-1, with 11 bases lining up with TRBD2. Germline-derived CDR1 and CDR2 are SGHTA and FQGTGA. This CDR3 has 15 amino acids. J lost 7 bases, V lost 5 bases, and 7 bases had no gene match. The CDR3 sequence is CASSTRLAGLNEQFF. The CDR3 DNA is TGTGCCAGCAGCACTCGACTAGCGGGGTTGAATGAGCAGTTCTTC.

J is TRBJ2-7 and V is TRBV19; 10 bases line up with TRBD1. The CDR3 has 16 residues. V lost 3 bases to trimming and J lost 5 bases; unmatched junction nucleotides: 10. Germline-derived CDR1 and CDR2 are LNHDA and SQIVND (reference sequence). The CDR3 is CASSIYSGQGSDEQYF. CDR3 DNA sequence: TGTGCCAGTAGTATTTATTCGGGACAGGGGAGCGACGAGCAGTACTTC.

The chain employs TRBV18 and TRBJ1-5; TRBD1 might be the D (5 bases). With 4 bases removed from V and 8 bases from J, the gap between germline ends came to 12 bases. CDR1 and CDR2 from the germline V gene are KGHSH and LQKENI. The CDR3 is 13 amino acids. The CDR3 coding sequence is TGTGCCAGCTCACTGGGGTTGGGGGAGCCCCAGCATTTT. It codes for CASSLGLGEPQHF.

The rearrangement uses TRBV7-5 and TRBJ2-7; the DNA was not used to check the table's D call, TRBD1. TRBV7-5 counts as a pseudogene. The CDR3 is 15 residues long. The DNA for the CDR3 is TGTGTCAGATGGCCTAGGACAAGGAGCTCCTACGAGCAGTACTTC. This gives the protein CVRWPRTRSSYEQYF.

This clone appeared a single time. The V call is TRBV11-2, the J call TRBJ2-2; weak D call: TRBD1 (6 bases). CDR3 length: 13 residues. Trimming removed 5 bases from V and 6 bases from J, with 10 bases in between. Germline loops: CDR1 SGHAT, CDR2 FQNNGV. The chain's CDR3 is CASSPNRAGELFF. The CDR3 coding sequence is TGTGCCAGCAGCCCGAACAGGGCCGGGGAGCTGTTTTTT.

This clone was observed a few times. The V and J genes are TRBV7-9 and TRBJ1-1; no clear D gene. In germline, CDR1 is SEHNR, CDR2 FQNEAQ (reference sequence). The length of the CDR3 is 15 residues. V shed 1 base and J shed 4 bases, with 13 bases lying between them. The chain's CDR3 is CASSLVGLMVTEAFF. CDR3 nucleotide sequence: TGTGCCAGCAGCTTAGTTGGCTTGATGGTCACTGAAGCTTTCTTT.

V and J are TRBV19 and TRBJ2-3; the D gene could be TRBD1 or TRBD2 (6 bases each). The ends were cut back, 4 bases at V and 0 bases at J, with 11 bases in the middle. This CDR3 has 15 residues. Germline V lookup: CDR1 LNHDA, CDR2 SQIVND (reference sequence). CDR3 in amino acids: CASSTGGLSTDTQYF. The CDR3 DNA is TGTGCCAGTAGTACCGGGGGCTTAAGCACAGATACGCAGTATTTT.